A single sample gave rise to the 26 T cell receptor beta chains below, sequenced in a study of Ad26.COV2.S vaccination and SARS-CoV-2 variants. Treatment given: some 20 received Ad26.COV2.S at low or high dose, single or two shots; about 5 received placebo; per-sample allocation not given. At day 63 after the first vaccine or placebo injection, samples were drawn. Only in-frame clones appear in the TCRdb table, and some are missing; sequencing was by immunoSEQ multiplex PCR. The sample comprises about 250,000 clones, roughly nine tenths of which are singletons, and under 3% rests with the top ten. The source material was peripheral blood, sampled in a trial of Ad26.COV2.S vaccine versus placebo. These TCRs come from a person between 18 and 65 years old who received the Ad26.COV2.S COVID-19 vaccine or a placebo.

This clone was detected only once. J is TRBJ1-1 and V is TRBV7-2; possibly TRBD1 for D (6 bases). The CDR3 totals 13 residues. V lost 11 bases and J 6 bases, leaving 19 bases between the germline ends. In germline, CDR1 is SGHTA, CDR2 FQGNSA. CDR3 coding DNA: TGTGCCTGGGGGCGGGGAGCTCCTCCTGAAGCTTTCTTT. It codes for CAWGRGAPPEAFF.

The CDR3 DNA reads as TGTGCCAGCAGCTTATCTGGTAGCGGGGGGGCACAGTTCTTC. Encoded protein: CASSLSGSGGAQFF. The V and J genes are TRBV11-3 and TRBJ2-1; TRBD2 aligns across 11 bases. This CDR3 has 14 amino acids. Germline V gene lookup returns CDR1 SGHNT and CDR2 YENEEA. With 2 bases clipped from V and 13 bases from J, the junction kept 7 bases outside the gene matches.

J is TRBJ1-5 and V is TRBV10-2, with a possible D match to TRBD1 (6 bases). The germline V gene has CDR1 WSHSY and CDR2 SAAADI. V shed 0 bases and J shed 11 bases, with 23 bases lying between them. There are 17 residues in the CDR3. The CDR3 bases are TGCGCCAGCAGTGAGTCGGGGCTTACAGGGTCAAGGTCAGCCCAGCATTTT. Encoded protein: CASSESGLTGSRSAQHF.

The chain carries TRBV2 and TRBJ1-4; D possibly corresponds to TRBD1 (6 bases). The CDR3 has 12 amino acids. The germline gives CDR1 SNHLY, CDR2 FYNNEI. This CDR3 reads CAAGGPNEKLFF. CDR3 sequence (DNA): TGTGCGGCGGGGGGCCCTAATGAAAAACTGTTTTTT.

J is TRBJ2-5 and V is TRBV7-3; D remains unclear. Trimming took off 4 bases at V and 1 base at J, with 7 bases between the two ends. The CDR3 totals 13 residues. Per the germline V gene, CDR1 is SGHTA and CDR2 is FQGTGA. The CDR3 reads CASSSVPQETQYF. The CDR3 region has the DNA TGTGCCAGCAGCTCCGTCCCCCAAGAGACCCAGTACTTC.

The chain combines TRBV24-1 with TRBJ2-1, with 8 bases matching TRBD2. Losses at the gene ends were 3 bases for V and 3 bases for J; bases not matched to a gene: 6. This CDR3 contains 16 residues. Germline-derived CDR1 and CDR2 are KGHDR and SFDVKD. As DNA, the CDR3 is TGTGCCACCAGTGATATTGCGGGAGGCCTCTACAATGAGCAGTTCTTC. It specifies CATSDIAGGLYNEQFF.

J is TRBJ1-1 and V is TRBV27; D not resolved. V was trimmed by 8 bases and J by 1 base, leaving 14 bases between them. Germline V gene lookup returns CDR1 MNHEY and CDR2 SMNVEV (reference sequence). This CDR3 comprises 14 residues. The CDR3 DNA is TGTGCCAGCGGTCCCGCCGAGGGGAACACTGAAGCTTTCTTT. This translates into CASGPAEGNTEAFF.

The CDR3 sequence is CARPRRVKLFF. In DNA, the CDR3 is TGTGCCAGACCCCGACGGGTAAAACTGTTTTTT. The rearrangement links TRBV2 to TRBJ1-4; D unclear. Per germline, CDR1 SNHLY and CDR2 FYNNEI. This CDR3 region has 11 residues. V dropped 9 bases and J dropped 10 bases, with 12 bases sitting between them.

This chain links TRBV4-1 with TRBJ1-3; D possibly corresponds to TRBD1 (6 bases). CDR1 and CDR2 (germline): MGHRA, YSYEKL. This CDR3 region has 15 residues. Trimming left V 0 bases short and J 4 bases short, with 10 bases between. The CDR3 DNA reads TGCGCCAGCAGCCAAGATCAGGGGCTCGGAAACACCATATATTTT. Translating it yields CASSQDQGLGNTIYF.

The V gene is TRBV19, the J gene TRBJ2-3; 8 bases are shared with TRBD2. Unmatched junction bases numbered 8, after V lost 3 bases and J lost 6 bases. Germline CDR1 LNHDA, CDR2 SQIVND (reference sequence). This CDR3 contains 15 residues. The CDR3 sequence is CASSIPGLVGDTQYF. As DNA, the CDR3 is TGTGCCAGTAGTATTCCGGGACTAGTGGGCGATACGCAGTATTTT.

This clone was seen once. A read error may produce the germline difference seen at one junction end. The chain carries TRBV7-9 and TRBJ2-7; 8 bases align to TRBD1. Germline V gene data show CDR1 as SEHNR and CDR2 as FQNEAQ (reference sequence). The CDR3 is made up of 12 amino acids. For the CDR3, the DNA is TGTGCCAGCAGCTCCCCTTGGACAGGGCCCACCTTC. It specifies CASSSPWTGPTF.

The gene calls are TRBV11-2 and TRBJ2-5; unclear D gene. Trimming shortened V by 6 bases and J by 1 base, and 9 bases separated the two germline ends. This CDR3 region has 13 residues. Germline V gene sequence: CDR1 SGHAT, CDR2 FQNNGV. The DNA of the CDR3 is TGTGCCAGCAGACCGACTTTCCAAGAGACCCAGTACTTC. Translating it yields CASRPTFQETQYF.

As concerns this clone: A read error may account for a junction end that differs from germline. The chain employs TRBV7-7 and TRBJ2-5; 13 bases agree with TRBD2. CDR1 SSHAT and CDR2 FNYEAQ come from the germline V gene (reference sequence). CDR3 length: 18 residues. The CDR3 loop is CASRSGLAGSSEQETQYF. The CDR3 DNA sequence: TGTGCTAGCAGGTCGGGACTAGCGGGGTCTTCGGAACAAGAGACCCAGTACTTC. The variable domain in full, completed from reference TRBV7-7 and TRBJ2-5, reads GAGVSQSPRYKVTKRGQDVTLRCDPISSHATLYWYQQALGQGPEFLTYFNYEAQPDKSGLPSDRFSAERPEGSISTLTIQRTEQRDSAMYRCASRSGLAGSSEQETQYFGPGTRLLVL.

The chain uses TRBV6-2 or TRBV6-3 and TRBJ2-6, with TRBD1 as a possible D gene (6 bases). The ends were cut back, 6 bases at V and 4 bases at J, with 16 bases in the middle. In germline, CDR1 is MNHEY, CDR2 SVGEGT. The CDR3 is 16 amino acids. In DNA, the CDR3 is TGTGCCAGCAGCCACTATACAGGGAAGGGGGCCAACGTCCTGACTTTC. As protein: CASSHYTGKGANVLTF.

The chain joins TRBV19 to TRBJ2-1; 7 bases map to TRBD2. Looked up from germline, CDR1 is LNHDA and CDR2 is SQIVND (reference sequence). V gave up 6 bases and J gave up 3 bases; unmatched junction bases: 5. CDR3 length: 14 residues. CDR3 nucleotides: TGTGCCAGTAGAATGGGGGAGGGCTACAATGAGCAGTTCTTC. It translates to CASRMGEGYNEQFF.

This chain joins TRBV6-5 and TRBJ1-2; D possibly corresponds to TRBD1 (6 bases). The CDR3 has 13 residues. V was clipped by 9 bases and J by 4 bases, with 15 bases between them. Per germline, CDR1 MNHEY and CDR2 SVGAGI. The CDR3 DNA is TGTGCCAGTGGACAGCGTCTAACCTATGGCTACACCTTC. This sequence encodes CASGQRLTYGYTF.

J is TRBJ2-7 and V is TRBV27; D perhaps matches TRBD1 (5 bases). The germline gives CDR1 MNHEY, CDR2 SMNVEV (reference sequence). V was shortened by 4 bases and J by 2 bases, with 15 bases between the two germline ends. CDR3 length: 15 residues. The CDR3 here is CASSSYRINTYEQYF. CDR3 DNA sequence: TGTGCCAGCAGTTCCTACAGGATTAATACCTACGAGCAGTACTTC.

The V gene is TRBV19, the J gene TRBJ1-4; a weak D match, TRBD1 (5 bases). The CDR3 is 14 amino acids. Trimming removed 6 bases at V and 7 bases at J, with 15 bases between. Per the germline V gene, CDR1 is LNHDA and CDR2 is SQIVND (reference sequence). The CDR3 DNA reads as TGTGCCAGTAGACCTAGGACATTTGGTGAAAAACTGTTTTTT. The encoded protein is CASRPRTFGEKLFF.

The count of this clone is one. This chain uses TRBV2 with TRBJ1-2; weak D call: TRBD1 (5 bases). The ends were cut back, 8 bases at V and 4 bases at J, with 14 bases in the middle. The CDR3 covers 13 residues. From germline, CDR1 is SNHLY and CDR2 FYNNEI. CDR3 residues: CASSAETVYGYTF. The CDR3 DNA reads TGTGCCAGCTCTGCGGAGACAGTCTATGGCTACACCTTC. The variable domain in full, with the rest retrieved from reference TRBV2 and TRBJ1-2, is EPEVTQTPSHQVTQMGQEVILRCVPISNHLYFYWYRQILGQKVEFLVSFYNNEISEKSEIFDDQFSVERPDGSNFTLKIRSTKLEDSAMYFCASSAETVYGYTFGSGTRLTVV.

The chain recombines TRBV9 with TRBJ2-2, with D uncertain. The CDR3 sequence is 15 residues long. V lost 4 bases, J lost 0 bases, and 10 bases lay in between. CDR1 SGDLS and CDR2 YYNGEE come from the germline V gene. The CDR3: CASSFLSANTGELFF. The CDR3 nucleotides read TGTGCCAGCAGCTTTCTTAGTGCGAACACCGGGGAGCTGTTTTTT.

The rearrangement links TRBV27 to TRBJ1-2; possible D gene TRBD1, 6 bases. Deletions cut 0 bases from V and 6 bases from J, with 14 bases between. CDR3 size: 15 residues. Germline assignment: CDR1 MNHEY and CDR2 SMNVEV (reference sequence). In nucleotides, the CDR3 is TGTGCCAGCAGTTTATCGAGAGGACAGACGAATGGCTACACCTTC. Protein sequence: CASSLSRGQTNGYTF.

The CDR3 loop reads CAWSVRGLADAKNIQYF. The CDR3 DNA follows: TGTGCCTGGAGTGTAAGAGGACTAGCGGACGCCAAAAACATTCAGTACTTC. V gene TRBV30 combines with J gene TRBJ2-4; 10 positions agree with TRBD2. After removal of 0 bases from V and 1 base from J, the junction contained 6 bases not matched to a gene. Germline CDR1 is GTSNPN and CDR2 is SVGIG (reference sequence). The CDR3 totals 17 residues.

The chain is built from TRBV15 and TRBJ2-7, with TRBD1 as a possible D gene (7 bases). The CDR3 extends over 18 amino acids. Trimming pared 1 base from V and 3 bases from J, leaving 22 bases between. CDR1 and CDR2 (germline): LNHNV, YYDKDF (reference sequence). DNA of the CDR3: TGTGCCACCAGCAGAGTTGGGGCGGGACAGTCAAGGATCTACGAGCAGTACTTC. Its translation is CATSRVGAGQSRIYEQYF.

This chain connects TRBV12-3 or TRBV12-4 to TRBJ2-1, with D perhaps matching TRBD1 (6 bases). There are 13 residues in the CDR3. V was cut by 5 bases and J by 5 bases, with 10 bases left in between. In nucleotides, the CDR3 is TGTGCCAGCAGTGTAGGACAGCACAATGAGCAGTTCTTC. Translation: CASSVGQHNEQFF.

Here the CDR3 DNA reads TGTGCCAGCGGGCTAGCGGGCCTCTACGAGCAGTACTTC. This translates into CASGLAGLYEQYF. The chain employs TRBV3-1 (or the pseudogene TRBV3-2) and TRBJ2-7; 8 nucleotides agree with TRBD2. V was pared by 8 bases and J by 3 bases, with 6 bases of the junction left unmatched. The CDR3 totals 13 residues. CDR1 LGHDT and CDR2 YNNKEL come from the germline V gene (reference sequence).

The J gene is TRBJ1-3, the V gene TRBV7-9, with D possibly TRBD1 on 5 matching bases. The CDR3 totals 16 residues. Trimming shortened V by 5 bases and J by 0 bases, and 14 bases separated the two germline ends. Germline CDR1 SEHNR, CDR2 FQNEAQ (reference sequence). CDR3 in DNA: TGTGCCAGCAGCCCTCAGGGACTGAACTCTGGAAACACCATATATTTT. Protein: CASSPQGLNSGNTIYF.